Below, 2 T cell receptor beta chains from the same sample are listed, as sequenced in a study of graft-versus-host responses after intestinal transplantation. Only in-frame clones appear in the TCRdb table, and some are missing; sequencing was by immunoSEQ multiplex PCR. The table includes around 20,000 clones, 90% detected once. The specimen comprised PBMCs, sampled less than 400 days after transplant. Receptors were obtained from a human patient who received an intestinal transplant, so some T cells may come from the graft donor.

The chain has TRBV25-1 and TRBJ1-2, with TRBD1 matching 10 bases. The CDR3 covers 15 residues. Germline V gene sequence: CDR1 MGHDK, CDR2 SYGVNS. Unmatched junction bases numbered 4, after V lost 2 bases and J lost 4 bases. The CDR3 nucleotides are TGTGCCAGCAGTGAACCCGACAGGGGGCTCTATGGCTACACCTTC. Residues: CASSEPDRGLYGYTF.

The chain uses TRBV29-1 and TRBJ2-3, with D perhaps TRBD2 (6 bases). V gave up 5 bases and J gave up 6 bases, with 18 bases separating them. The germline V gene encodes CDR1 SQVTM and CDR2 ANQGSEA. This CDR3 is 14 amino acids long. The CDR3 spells CSVRRELSGDTQYF. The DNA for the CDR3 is TGCAGCGTTAGGAGGGAGCTTAGTGGGGATACGCAGTATTTT.